Described below is a single T cell receptor beta chain sequence and its context. Its target antigen remains unknown. The input lacks base qualities; no much larger clone sits a single base away. The data were obtained in a study of identifying expanded T cells in peripheral blood (dated by TCRdb to about 2019). Regarding the complete study: Four technical replicates, made by sequencing separate aliquots from the same pool of genomic DNA, were compared pairwise.

The immunoSEQ Assay, which relies on bias-controlled multiplex PCR amplification of genomic DNA, was used to profile TCRbeta CDR3 regions. Under the source paper's analysis protocol: To quantify the absolute abundance of each unique TCRbeta CDR3 region, the sequences were collapsed and filtered. Differential abundance was assessed using a binomial (Fisher-equivalent) model and a beta-binomial model in which time-dependent variance fitted from healthy donors was added. Clones with fewer than 5 combined templates were removed, and a clone was called differentially abundant if the clone's Benjamini-Hochberg FDR was below 0.01. The form v = (b*log(k)+a)^2 was used to model beta-binomial variance as a function of total template count across the two samples. In TCRdb, the immuneACCESS table is reduced to in-frame sequences with V and J assigned. These tables do not hold every clone; where another copy was compared, an unresolved V gene accounts for under half, and the others remain unexplained. The V and J calls and clone size are taken from that table; D and trimming were inferred from the DNA. The sample has about 82,000 clones on record, about 90% of them singletons. Of the sample, approximately 7% is held by the ten largest clones.

Findings and caveats that apply to the study as a whole: For all healthy donors, the variance in clone template counts between roughly 2-week samples rose significantly as total template count increased. The authors expected that biological variance in healthy repertoires might rise further over much longer intervals, such as months to years. About 1.2 differentially abundant clones were flagged by the binomial model between technical replicates, whereas about 15 and 19 were flagged over around two weeks and four weeks, respectively. Both the number of clones called differentially abundant and the false-positive rate were significantly reduced by the beta-binomial model across all healthy-donor time intervals.

During the collection period, no infections or other immune events were recorded for the healthy donors. Time-dependent variance in a beta-binomial model of T-cell clone differential abundance was calibrated using healthy-donor blood repertoires as a training cohort. The training cohort comprised 10 healthy donors, 3 female and 7 male. On average the donors were approximately 43 years old, and their ages spanned roughly 29 to 64 years. Obtained from a commercial supplier, whole blood was collected from each healthy donor at three time points set about 2 weeks apart. Genomic DNA was extracted from unsorted whole blood for immunosequencing. The CDR3 has 15 amino acids, counting the end cysteine and phenylalanine. Only CDR3 DNA is held: 45 bases, read in frame from base 1. V is cut by 3 bases and J by 8 bases, and the space between the germline ends is 20 bases. CDR1 is given as SGHRS and CDR2 as YFSETQ, both from the germline V gene.

The rearranged chain carries TRBV5-1 and TRBJ1-2; a weak D assignment points to TRBD1 (6 bases agree). The TCR sequence derives from a person between 18 and 75 years old in good health. Specimen: blood. The nucleotides read TGCGCCAGCAGCTCCCAACCGGACAGTTTCGGCGGCTACACCTTC. This gives the protein CASSSQPDSFGGYTF. With all but the CDR3 taken from the reference TRBV5-1 and TRBJ1-2 genes, the full variable domain is: KAGVTQTPRYLIKTRGQQVTLSCSPISGHRSVSWYQQTPGQGLQFLFEYFSETQRNKGNFPGRFSGRQFSNSRSEMNVSTLELGDSALYLCASSSQPDSFGGYTFGSGTRLTVV.